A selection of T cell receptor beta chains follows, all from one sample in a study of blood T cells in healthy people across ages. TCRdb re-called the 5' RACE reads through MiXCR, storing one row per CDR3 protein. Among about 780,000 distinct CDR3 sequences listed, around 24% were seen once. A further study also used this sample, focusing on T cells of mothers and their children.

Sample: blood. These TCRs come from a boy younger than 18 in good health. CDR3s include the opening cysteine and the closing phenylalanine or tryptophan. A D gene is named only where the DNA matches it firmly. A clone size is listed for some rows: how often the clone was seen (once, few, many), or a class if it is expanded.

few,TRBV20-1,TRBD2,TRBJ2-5,CSAGGGRGQETQYF,TGCAGTGCGGGGGGGGGAAGGGGCCAAGAGACCCAGTACTTC
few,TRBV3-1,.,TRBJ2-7,CASSQVPGVSSYEQYF,TGTGCCAGCAGCCAAGTTCCGGGGGTGAGCTCCTACGAGCAGTACTTC
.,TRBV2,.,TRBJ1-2,CASSTGREPHGYTF,TGTGCCAGCAGTACTGGACGAGAACCTCATGGCTACACCTTC
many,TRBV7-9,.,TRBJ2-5,CASSSEGETQYF,TGTGCCAGCAGCTCCGAGGGCGAGACCCAGTACTTC
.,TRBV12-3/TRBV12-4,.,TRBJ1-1,CASSSDTTEAFF,TGTGCCAGCAGTTCGGACACGACCGAAGCTTTCTTT
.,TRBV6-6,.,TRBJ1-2,CASGGTDLGVGGYTF,TGTGCCAGTGGGGGGACGGACCTCGGGGTAGGGGGCTACACCTTC
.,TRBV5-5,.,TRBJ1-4,CASRKGVFYEKLFF,TGTGCCAGCAGGAAGGGGGTTTTTTACGAAAAACTGTTTTTT
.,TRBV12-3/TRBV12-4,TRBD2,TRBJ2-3,CASSSLAGGGFDTQYF,TGTGCCAGCAGCTCCCTAGCGGGGGGCGGGTTTGATACGCAGTATTTT
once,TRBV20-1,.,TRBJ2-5,CSASQQQETQYF,TGCAGTGCTAGTCAACAACAAGAGACCCAGTACTTC
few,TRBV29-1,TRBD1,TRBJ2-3,CSVVRVQGAPRTQYF,TGCAGCGTTGTAAGGGTACAGGGGGCCCCCCGTACGCAGTATTTT
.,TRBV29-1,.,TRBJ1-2,CSASSTEGAYGYTF,TGCAGCGCGTCTTCGACCGAGGGAGCCTATGGCTACACCTTC
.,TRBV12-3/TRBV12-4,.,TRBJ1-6,CASTSFSGINSPLHF,TGTGCCAGCACCTCATTCTCGGGGATAAATTCACCCCTCCACTTT
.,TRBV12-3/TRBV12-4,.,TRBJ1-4,CASSLRQDFEKLFF,TGTGCCAGCAGTTTAAGGCAGGACTTTGAAAAACTGTTTTTT
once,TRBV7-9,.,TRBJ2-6,CASPIGANVLTF,TGTGCCAGCCCGATTGGGGCCAACGTCCTGACTTTC
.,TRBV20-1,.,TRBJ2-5,CSASGAPGRGETQYF,TGCAGTGCTAGCGGGGCCCCGGGCAGGGGTGAGACCCAGTACTTC
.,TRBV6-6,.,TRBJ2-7,CASSYAPGPLTHEQYF,TGTGCCAGCAGTTACGCTCCGGGCCCCCTAACCCACGAGCAGTACTTC
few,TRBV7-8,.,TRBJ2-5,CASSMTTVVETQYF,TGTGCCAGCAGCATGACTACCGTGGTTGAGACCCAGTACTTC
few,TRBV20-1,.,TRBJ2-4,CSACRGGENIQYF,TGCAGTGCCTGCCGAGGGGGAGAAAACATTCAGTACTTC
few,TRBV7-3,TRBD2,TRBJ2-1,CASSLSPTSNYNEQFF,TGTGCCAGCAGCTTAAGTCCGACTAGCAACTACAATGAGCAGTTCTTC
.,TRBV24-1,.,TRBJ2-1,CATSAGVSSYNEQFF,TGTGCCACCAGTGCGGGTGTAAGCTCCTACAATGAGCAGTTCTTC
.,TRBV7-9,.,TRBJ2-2,CASSLRVSGELFF,TGTGCCAGCAGCTTAAGGGTCTCCGGGGAGCTGTTTTTT
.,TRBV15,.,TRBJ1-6,CATSRVRPGSYNSPLHF,TGTGCCACCAGCAGGGTCCGTCCAGGTTCCTATAATTCACCCCTCCACTTT
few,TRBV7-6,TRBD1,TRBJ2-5,CASSDGQETYQETQYF,TGTGCCAGCAGCGACGGACAGGAGACGTACCAAGAGACCCAGTACTTC
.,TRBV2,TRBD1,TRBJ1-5,CASGQGRDNQPQHF,TGTGCCAGCGGACAGGGGAGGGACAATCAGCCCCAGCATTTT
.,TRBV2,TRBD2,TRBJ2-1,CASITNLADYNEQFF,TGTGCCAGCATAACAAATCTAGCGGACTACAATGAGCAGTTCTTC
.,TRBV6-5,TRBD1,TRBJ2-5,CASSYLSTGGPQETQYF,TGTGCCAGCAGTTACTTATCGACAGGGGGGCCCCAAGAGACCCAGTACTTC
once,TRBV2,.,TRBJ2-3,CASSETGTPDTQYF,TGTGCCAGCAGTGAAACAGGGACCCCAGATACGCAGTATTTT
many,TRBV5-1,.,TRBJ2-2,CASSSNTGELFF,TGTGCCAGCAGCTCGAACACCGGGGAGCTGTTTTTT
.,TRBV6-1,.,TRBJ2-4,CASSEAWGLAKNIQYF,TGTGCCAGCAGTGAAGCTTGGGGACTAGCCAAAAACATTCAGTACTTC
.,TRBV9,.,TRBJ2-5,CASSVGGTGGIQETQYF,TGTGCCAGCAGCGTAGGAGGAACTGGGGGGATCCAAGAGACCCAGTACTTC
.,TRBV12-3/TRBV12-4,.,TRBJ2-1,CASSFRRRLRSEQFF,TGTGCCAGCAGTTTCAGGCGGCGCCTCCGGAGTGAGCAGTTCTTC
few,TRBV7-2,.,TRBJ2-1,CASSKGAGGLNEQFF,TGTGCCAGCAGCAAGGGGGCGGGGGGACTCAATGAGCAGTTCTTC
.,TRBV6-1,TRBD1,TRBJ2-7,CASSPRDRGNYEQYF,TGTGCCAGCAGCCCGCGGGACAGGGGGAACTACGAGCAGTACTTC
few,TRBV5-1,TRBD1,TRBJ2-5,CASSFWDRVQETQYF,TGCGCCAGCAGTTTCTGGGACAGGGTGCAAGAGACCCAGTACTTC
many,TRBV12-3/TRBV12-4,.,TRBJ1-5,CASSLSRNQPQHF,TGTGCCAGCAGTTTATCTCGAAATCAGCCCCAGCATTTT
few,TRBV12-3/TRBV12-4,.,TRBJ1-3,CASSSGAGDTIYF,TGTGCCAGCAGCTCGGGAGCTGGAGACACCATATATTTT
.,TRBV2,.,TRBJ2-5,CASSEDVETQYF,TGTGCCAGCAGTGAAGATGTGGAGACCCAGTACTTC
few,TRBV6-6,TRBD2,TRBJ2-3,CASSYSASGADTQYF,TGTGCCAGCAGTTACTCCGCTAGCGGGGCAGATACGCAGTATTTT
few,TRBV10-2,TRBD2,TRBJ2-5,CASRVAGGETQYF,TGCGCCAGCAGGGTCGCGGGAGGAGAGACCCAGTACTTC
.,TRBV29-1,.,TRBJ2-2,CSVIWVGGELFF,TGCAGCGTTATCTGGGTGGGCGGGGAGCTGTTTTTT
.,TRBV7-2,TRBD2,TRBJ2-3,CASSFSLAGVTDTQYF,TGTGCCAGCAGCTTTTCACTAGCGGGAGTTACAGATACGCAGTATTTT
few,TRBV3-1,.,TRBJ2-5,CASSHLGREKTQYF,TGTGCCAGCAGCCACCTGGGCAGGGAGAAGACCCAGTACTTC
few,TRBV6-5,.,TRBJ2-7,CASSYSTDSYEQYF,TGTGCCAGCAGTTACTCGACGGACTCCTACGAGCAGTACTTC
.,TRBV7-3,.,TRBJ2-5,CASSLITEETQYF,TGTGCCAGCAGCTTAATCACGGAAGAGACCCAGTACTTC
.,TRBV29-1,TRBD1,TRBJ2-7,CSVEQDRQGEQYF,TGCAGCGTTGAACAGGACAGACAGGGGGAGCAGTACTTC